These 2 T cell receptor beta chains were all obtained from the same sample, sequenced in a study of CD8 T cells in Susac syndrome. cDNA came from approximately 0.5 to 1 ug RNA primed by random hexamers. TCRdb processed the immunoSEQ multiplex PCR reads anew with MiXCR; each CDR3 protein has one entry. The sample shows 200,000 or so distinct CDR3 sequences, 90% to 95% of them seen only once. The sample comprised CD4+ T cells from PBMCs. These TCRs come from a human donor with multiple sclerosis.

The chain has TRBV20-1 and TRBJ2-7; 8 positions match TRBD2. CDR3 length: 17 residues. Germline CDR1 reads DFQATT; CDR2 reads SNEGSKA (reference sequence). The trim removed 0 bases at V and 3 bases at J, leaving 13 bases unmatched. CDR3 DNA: TGCAGTGCTAGAGATCAATCGGGAGCGGGAGAAAACTACGAGCAGTACTTC. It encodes CSARDQSGAGENYEQYF.

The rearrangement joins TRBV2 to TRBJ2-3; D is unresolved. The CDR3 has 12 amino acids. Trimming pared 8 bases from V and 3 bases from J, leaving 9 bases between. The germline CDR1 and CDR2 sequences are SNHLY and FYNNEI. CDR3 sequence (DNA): TGTGCCAGCCACTCCGGGACAGATACGCAGTATTTT. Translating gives CASHSGTDTQYF.